This T cell receptor (beta chain) emerged from a study of T cell responses to AZD1222 COVID-19 vaccine. As regards this clone: What it binds is not known.

Sequencing was performed with immunoSEQ multiplex PCR; in TCRdb, only in-frame clones are kept and a portion is missing. Here the sample spans 150,000 to 200,000 clones, 92% being singletons. Trimming at V came to 5 bases and at J to 6 bases, leaving 10 bases not matched to a gene. The CDR3 covers 15 residues. Germline-derived CDR1 and CDR2 are LNHDA and SQIVND (reference sequence). General study findings and limits: Increases in Spike-specific TCR breadth and depth were seen after two AZD1222 doses.

The sequence derives from an adult in good health. The chain combines TRBV19 with TRBJ1-2; 9 bases fit TRBD1. Sequences were derived from peripheral blood, sampled on day 0 of MenACWY control vaccination. CDR3 residues: CASSVLGTGTHGYTF. CDR3 bases: TGTGCCAGTAGTGTACTCGGGACAGGGACCCATGGCTACACCTTC.